Listed here are 20 T cell receptor beta chains from one sample, sequenced in a study of T cells in Graves' hyperthyroidism and ophthalmopathy. Amplification of TCR beta CDR3 regions used RNA as the template. TCR CDR3 regions were first amplified by RT-PCR with HTBI primers. TCRdb processed the multiplex PCR reads anew with MiXCR; each CDR3 protein has one entry. The sample holds about 620,000 distinct CDR3 sequences, about a sixth seen once. Sequenced sample: blood. These receptors all stem from a woman in her twenties or thirties with Graves' hyperthyroidism.

The chain links TRBV20-1 to TRBJ2-3, with D tentatively TRBD1 or TRBD2 (5 bases each). Germline V lookup: CDR1 DFQATT, CDR2 SNEGSKA (reference sequence). The germline V and J ends were trimmed by 6 bases and 11 bases, with 18 bases remaining between them. The CDR3 contains 12 residues. The CDR3 sequence is CSAIAGTPGQYF. CDR3 DNA sequence: TGCAGTGCCATTGCCGGGACCCCTGGGCAGTATTTT.

The V and J genes are TRBV6-1 and TRBJ2-3; TRBD1 is a possible D gene (6 bases). Germline V gene lookup returns CDR1 MNHNS and CDR2 SASEGT. V was shortened by 7 bases and J by 4 bases, with 15 bases between the two germline ends. The CDR3 covers 14 residues. CDR3 nucleotides: TGTGCCAGCACCAAATGGAGACAGGCAGATACGCAGTATTTT. Its translation: CASTKWRQADTQYF.

The V gene is TRBV7-3, the J gene TRBJ2-5, with 9 bases identical to TRBD2. Per germline, CDR1 SGHTA and CDR2 FQGTGA. The junction had 5 bases not matched to a gene; V was cut back by 4 bases and J by 2 bases. The CDR3 extends over 15 amino acids. The CDR3 loop is CASSSTTSGQETQYF. The CDR3, as DNA: TGTGCCAGCAGCTCCACGACTAGCGGACAAGAGACCCAGTACTTC.

The V gene is TRBV6-1, the J gene TRBJ2-7, with D perhaps given as TRBD1 or TRBD2 (6 bases each). Germline CDR1 reads MNHNS; CDR2 reads SASEGT. Trimming shortened V by 6 bases and J by 2 bases, and 17 bases separated the two germline ends. The CDR3 sequence is 15 residues long. The CDR3, as DNA: TGTGCCAGCAGCAAGTCGCGGAGGGGGGCCTACGAGCAGTACTTC. Translated, it gives CASSKSRRGAYEQYF.

On this clonotype: Just one base apart from a much larger clone, this may be a read error. The CDR3 here is CASSIELAGGGEQYF. The CDR3, as DNA: TGTGCCAGCAGCATAGAACTAGCGGGAGGAGGCGAGCAGTACTTC. The rearrangement joins TRBV13 to TRBJ2-7, with 12 nucleotides matching TRBD2. This CDR3 spans 15 amino acids. The trim removed 5 bases at V and 6 bases at J, leaving 8 bases unmatched. Germline V gene sequence: CDR1 PRHDT, CDR2 FYEKMQ (reference sequence). Variable domain in full (rest from reference TRBV13 and TRBJ2-7): AAGVIQSPRHLIKEKRETATLKCYPIPRHDTVYWYQQGPGQDPQFLISFYEKMQSDKGSIPDRFSAQQFSDYHSELNMSSLELGDSALYFCASSIELAGGGEQYFGPGTRLTVT.

This clonotype was found many times. The rearrangement uses TRBV13 and TRBJ2-3; possibly TRBD2 for D (6 bases). V lost 8 bases to trimming and J lost 2 bases, with 17 bases between them. Germline V gene sequence: CDR1 PRHDT, CDR2 FYEKMQ (reference sequence). This CDR3 has 15 amino acids. DNA for the CDR3: TGTGCCAGCTCCCGGCGGGGAAAGCACACAGATACGCAGTATTTT. Its translation: CASSRRGKHTDTQYF. Filled out from reference TRBV13 and TRBJ2-3, the complete variable domain reads AAGVIQSPRHLIKEKRETATLKCYPIPRHDTVYWYQQGPGQDPQFLISFYEKMQSDKGSIPDRFSAQQFSDYHSELNMSSLELGDSALYFCASSRRGKHTDTQYFGPGTRLTVL.

This chain links TRBV6-2 or TRBV6-3 with TRBJ2-1, with D possibly being TRBD2 (5 bases). Germline lookup yields CDR1 MNHEY and CDR2 SVGEGT. The V gene lost 5 bases and the J gene lost 0 bases, with 8 bases spanning the gap. The CDR3 contains 14 residues. The CDR3 sequence is CASSDYLSYNEQFF. The CDR3 region has the DNA TGTGCCAGCAGTGACTACCTCTCCTACAATGAGCAGTTCTTC.

This clonotype was seen at least ten times. The chain couples TRBV13 to TRBJ2-1, with 12 bases lining up with TRBD2. The CDR3 has 17 amino acids. Germline loops: CDR1 PRHDT, CDR2 FYEKMQ (reference sequence). V lost 0 bases to trimming and J lost 6 bases; unmatched junction nucleotides: 6. Here the CDR3 reads CASSLGMTSGSPNEQFF. As DNA, the CDR3 is TGTGCCAGCAGCTTAGGGATGACTAGCGGGAGTCCCAATGAGCAGTTCTTC.

V is TRBV7-8 and J is TRBJ1-1; 10 nucleotides line up with TRBD1. The junction had 10 bases not matched to a gene; V was cut back by 5 bases and J by 7 bases. Germline V gene data show CDR1 as SGHVS and CDR2 as FQNEAQ. This CDR3 region has 15 residues. The CDR3 sequence: CASSPHSGTGDEAFF. In DNA form, the CDR3 reads TGTGCCAGCAGCCCACACTCCGGGACAGGGGATGAAGCTTTCTTT.

This clonotype was observed a few times. The chain couples TRBV29-1 to TRBJ2-7; D is perhaps TRBD1 or TRBD2 (6 bases each). The V gene's germline CDR1 is SQVTM and CDR2 ANQGSEA. CDR3 length: 13 residues. V shed 6 bases and J shed 2 bases, with 14 bases lying between them. The CDR3 sequence is CSVGGGDTYEQYF. The CDR3 nucleotides read TGCAGCGTCGGAGGAGGGGACACCTACGAGCAGTACTTC.

This sequence joins TRBV5-1 and TRBJ2-4; weak D call: TRBD1 (5 bases). In germline, CDR1 is SGHRS, CDR2 YFSETQ. The CDR3 has 15 amino acids. Trimming removed 3 bases at V and 5 bases at J, with 15 bases between. CDR3: CASSSPTGSENIQYF. The DNA of the CDR3 is TGCGCCAGCAGCTCCCCAACAGGTTCAGAAAACATTCAGTACTTC.

As to this clonotype: The germline gene is not matched at one end of the junction; a read error may be the cause. The chain links TRBV2 to TRBJ2-1; D is uncertain. The CDR3 totals 16 residues. Per the germline V gene, CDR1 is SNHLY and CDR2 is FYNNEI. The CDR3 spells CASREGNVPFGDEQFF. The CDR3, as DNA: TGTGCCAGCAGGGAAGGGAACGTACCCTTTGGGGATGAGCAGTTCTTC. The full variable domain, its missing parts supplied by reference TRBV2 and TRBJ2-1, is EPEVTQTPSHQVTQMGQEVILRCVPISNHLYFYWYRQILGQKVEFLVSFYNNEISEKSEIFDDQFSVERPDGSNFTLKIRSTKLEDSAMYFCASREGNVPFGDEQFFGPGTRLTVL.

This clonotype has a count of ten or more. This chain uses TRBV24-1 with TRBJ2-5; D might be TRBD1 or TRBD2, each matching 5 bases. The CDR3 runs to 13 residues. V lost 5 bases and J 5 bases, leaving 11 bases between the germline ends. The germline V gene has CDR1 KGHDR and CDR2 SFDVKD. CDR3 protein: CATSVGTLETQYF. The CDR3 nucleotides read TGTGCCACCAGTGTAGGGACCCTCGAGACCCAGTACTTC.

This clonotype came up many times. The chain links TRBV28 to TRBJ1-5; weak D call: TRBD1 (5 bases). The germline CDR1 and CDR2 sequences are MDHEN and SYDVKM. The V end lost 4 bases, the J end lost 11 bases, and 12 bases lay between the germline ends. This CDR3 is built from 12 residues. This CDR3 is CASSSIRVTQHF. Here the CDR3 DNA reads TGTGCCAGCAGTTCAATCAGGGTAACCCAGCATTTT.

This clonotype has ten or more counts. The J gene is TRBJ2-1, the V gene TRBV20-1; 9 bases align to TRBD2. CDR3 length equals 15 residues. Germline V lookup: CDR1 DFQATT, CDR2 SNEGSKA (reference sequence). After removal of 0 bases from V and 2 bases from J, the junction contained 2 bases not matched to a gene. CDR3 amino acids: CSAREASGTYNEQFF. The CDR3 DNA sequence: TGCAGTGCTAGAGAGGCTAGCGGGACCTACAATGAGCAGTTCTTC.

The table lists this clonotype with a few counts. The CDR3 spells CASSGTGFDEQYF. CDR3 coding DNA: TGTGCCAGCAGCGGGACAGGGTTCGACGAGCAGTACTTC. The chain recombines TRBV7-9 with TRBJ2-7; 9 positions match TRBD1. The CDR3 is 13 amino acids. J lost 5 bases, V lost 5 bases, and 4 bases had no gene match. Germline-derived CDR1 and CDR2 are SEHNR and FQNEAQ (reference sequence).

This clonotype was picked up many times. The DNA for the CDR3 is TGTGCCAGCAGTTACGCTAGATGGGGCAATCAGCCCCAGCATTTT. Encoded protein: CASSYARWGNQPQHF. This chain joins TRBV6-5 and TRBJ1-5; no firm D call. The CDR3 runs 15 residues. Trimming removed 2 bases from V and 2 bases from J, with 10 bases in between. Germline loops: CDR1 MNHEY, CDR2 SVGAGI.

In its sample, this clonotype was seen many times. The rearrangement links TRBV3-1 to TRBJ2-4; unclear D gene. The length of the CDR3 is 15 residues. Germline CDR1 reads LGHDT; CDR2 reads YNNKEL (reference sequence). The V end was cut by 2 bases, the J end by 3 bases, with 11 bases between. DNA of the CDR3: TGTGCCAGCAGCCAACGCATGTTGGGCAAAAACATTCAGTACTTC. The encoded protein is CASSQRMLGKNIQYF.

This clonotype appeared many times. This chain uses TRBV12-3 or TRBV12-4 with TRBJ1-2; D may be TRBD1 (5 bases). V was shortened by 6 bases and J by 2 bases, with 13 bases between the two germline ends. The CDR3 consists of 14 residues. The CDR3 DNA reads as TGTGCCAGCAGCCCGACAGTTTCGAACTATGGCTACACCTTC. Translated: CASSPTVSNYGYTF.

This clonotype appeared many times. The V gene is TRBV11-2, the J gene TRBJ1-5, with D possibly being TRBD1 (5 bases). Germline V gene sequence: CDR1 SGHAT, CDR2 FQNNGV. The CDR3 length is 15 residues. V was pared by 1 base and J by 3 bases, with 10 bases between. In DNA, the CDR3 is TGTGCCAGCAGCTTAGTGGGGGGGACCAATCAGCCCCAGCATTTT. Its protein product is CASSLVGGTNQPQHF.